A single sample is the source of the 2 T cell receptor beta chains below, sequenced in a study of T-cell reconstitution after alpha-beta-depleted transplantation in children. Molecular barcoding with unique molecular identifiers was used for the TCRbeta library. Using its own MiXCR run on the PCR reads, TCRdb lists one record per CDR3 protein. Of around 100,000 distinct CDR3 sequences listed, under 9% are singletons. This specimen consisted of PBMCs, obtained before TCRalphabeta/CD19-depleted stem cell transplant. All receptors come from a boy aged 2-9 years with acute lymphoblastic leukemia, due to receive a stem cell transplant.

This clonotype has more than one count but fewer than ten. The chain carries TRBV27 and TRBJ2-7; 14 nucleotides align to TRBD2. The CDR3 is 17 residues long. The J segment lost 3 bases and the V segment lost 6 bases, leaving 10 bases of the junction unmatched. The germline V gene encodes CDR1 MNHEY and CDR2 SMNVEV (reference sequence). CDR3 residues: CASSRGLAGGELYEQYF. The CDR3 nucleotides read TGTGCCAGCAGCCGTGGACTAGCGGGGGGCGAGCTCTACGAGCAGTACTTC.

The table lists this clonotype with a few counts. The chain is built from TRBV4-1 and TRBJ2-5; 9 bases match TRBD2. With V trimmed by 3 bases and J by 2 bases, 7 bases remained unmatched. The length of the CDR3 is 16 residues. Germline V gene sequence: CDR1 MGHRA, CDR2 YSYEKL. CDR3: CASSHPAGGEQETQYF. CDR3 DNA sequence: TGCGCCAGCAGCCACCCAGCGGGGGGTGAACAAGAGACCCAGTACTTC.